This T cell receptor beta chain comes out of a study of T cells after yellow fever vaccination. They built TCR cDNA with 5'RACE template switching, a step that put in a universal primer site and UMIs. TCRdb redid the calling of the 5' RACE reads with MiXCR, one entry per CDR3 protein. The sample holds hundreds of thousands of distinct CDR3 sequences; 12% are singletons and the top ten take 14% to 15%. This clonotype was counted ten times or more. Its antigen is undetermined. Germline assignment: CDR1 SGHRS and CDR2 YFSETQ. Trimming took 4 bases from V and 3 from J; bases not matched to a gene: 15. The CDR3 is 17 amino acids. Study-wide results and caveats: Just a small share of clonotypes turned up in the CD4 compartment as well as the CD8 compartment. A secondary response was less intense yet reached its peak sooner, at day 5 versus 15. The study re-detected most primary-vaccination clones after the booster (approximately 97% CD4, around 89% CD8).

The source was PBMCs, collected on the day of the yellow fever booster vaccination. The chain employs TRBV5-1 and TRBJ2-7, with TRBD2 matching over 8 bases. The TCR was taken from a man aged 30 to 39 who received the YFV17D yellow fever vaccine. This CDR3 reads CASSLPQAGESLYEQYF. For the CDR3, the DNA is TGCGCCAGCAGCCTGCCTCAAGCGGGAGAATCCCTCTACGAGCAGTACTTC.